Included here is one TCR beta chain sequence, with context. Its antigen remains unknown. Trimming removed 6 bases at V and 3 bases at J, with 11 bases between. The germline CDR1 and CDR2 sequences are LNHDA and SQIVND (reference sequence). The CDR3 runs to 13 residues. The data were obtained in a study of blood T cells in healthy people across ages. Study outcomes and limitations: Higher diversity and more naive CD4+ cells were features of long-lived donors, compared to aged donors.

The second PCR ran roughly 6 to 11 cycles with a sample-barcoded 5' primer and J-beta primers. A single record per CDR3 protein comes from TCRdb applying MiXCR to the 5' RACE reads. This table has about 1.8 million distinct CDR3 sequences, 49% appearing once. Input material: blood. The sequence derives from a woman in her thirties or forties in good health. The chain combines TRBV19 with TRBJ2-5; possibly TRBD2 for D (5 bases). The CDR3 bases are TGTGCCAGTAGGACTAACGGAGAAGAGACCCAGTACTTC. Translated, it gives CASRTNGEETQYF. The whole variable domain, remainder taken from reference TRBV19 and TRBJ2-5, is DGGITQSPKYLFRKEGQNVTLSCEQNLNHDAMYWYRQDPGQGLRLIYYSQIVNDFQKGDIAEGYSVSREKKESFPLTVTSAQKNPTAFYLCASRTNGEETQYFGPGTRLLVL.